This TCR beta chain was documented in a study of beta chain features in type 1 diabetes. As concerns this clone: Antigen unknown.

All of the isolated RNA was reverse transcribed, so expressed TCRB transcripts were sequenced. Naive, central memory and regulatory T cell samples came to a mean of roughly 3.6 million reads. Produced via immunoSEQ multiplex PCR; TCRdb's table is partial and in-frame only. The sample lists around 150,000 clones; roughly 60% were seen once. Notes on the study in general: Moderately but significantly shorter TCRB CDR3s were found in Type 1 diabetes patients in all four CD4+ subsets. Cells carrying high TCR expression could end up over-represented when cDNA is sequenced.

The CDR3 loop spans 14 amino acids. Trimming removed 4 bases at V and 3 bases at J, with 11 bases between. In germline, CDR1 is LGHNA, CDR2 YSLEER. Every sorted population was more than 95% pure. Sequencing input: naive CD4+ T cells from blood. The chain couples TRBV4-3 to TRBJ2-3; a weak D match, TRBD1 (6 bases). This clonotype was obtained from a young man with type 1 diabetes. The CDR3, as DNA: TGCGCCAGCAGCCTCCGACAGGAGACAGATACGCAGTATTTT. It is translated as CASSLRQETDTQYF.